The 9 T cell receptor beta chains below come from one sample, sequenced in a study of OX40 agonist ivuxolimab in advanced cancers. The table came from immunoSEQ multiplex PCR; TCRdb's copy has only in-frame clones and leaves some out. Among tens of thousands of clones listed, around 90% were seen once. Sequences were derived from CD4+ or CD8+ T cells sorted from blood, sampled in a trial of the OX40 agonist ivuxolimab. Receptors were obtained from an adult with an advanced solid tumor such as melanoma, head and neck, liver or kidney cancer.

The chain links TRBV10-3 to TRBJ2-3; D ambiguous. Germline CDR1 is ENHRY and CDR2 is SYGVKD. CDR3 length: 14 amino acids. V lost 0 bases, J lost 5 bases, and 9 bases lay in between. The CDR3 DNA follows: TGTGCCATCAGTGAGTCCCCGGCAGGAGATACGCAGTATTTT. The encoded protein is CAISESPAGDTQYF.

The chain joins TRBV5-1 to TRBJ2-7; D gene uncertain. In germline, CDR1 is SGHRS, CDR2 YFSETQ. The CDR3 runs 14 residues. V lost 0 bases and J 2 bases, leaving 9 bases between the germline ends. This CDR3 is CASSLARPTYEQYF. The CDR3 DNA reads TGCGCCAGCAGCTTGGCCAGGCCAACCTACGAGCAGTACTTC.

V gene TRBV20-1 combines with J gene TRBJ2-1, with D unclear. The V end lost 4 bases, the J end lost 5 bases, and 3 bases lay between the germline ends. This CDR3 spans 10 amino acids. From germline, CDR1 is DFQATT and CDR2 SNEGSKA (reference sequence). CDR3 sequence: CSAKNNEQFF. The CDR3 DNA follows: TGCAGTGCTAAGAACAATGAGCAGTTCTTC.

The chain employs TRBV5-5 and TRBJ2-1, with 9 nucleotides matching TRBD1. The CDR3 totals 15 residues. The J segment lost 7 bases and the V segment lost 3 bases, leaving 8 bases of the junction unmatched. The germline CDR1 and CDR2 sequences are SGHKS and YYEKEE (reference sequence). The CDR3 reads CASSSLLTGGNEQFF. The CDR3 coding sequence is TGTGCCAGCAGCTCGTTATTGACAGGGGGGAATGAGCAGTTCTTC.

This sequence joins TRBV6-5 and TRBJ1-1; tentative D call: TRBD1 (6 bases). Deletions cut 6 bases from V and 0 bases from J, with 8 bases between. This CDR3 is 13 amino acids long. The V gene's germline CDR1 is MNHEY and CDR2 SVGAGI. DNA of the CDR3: TGTGCCAGCAGGTGGACAGTGAACACTGAAGCTTTCTTT. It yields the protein CASRWTVNTEAFF.

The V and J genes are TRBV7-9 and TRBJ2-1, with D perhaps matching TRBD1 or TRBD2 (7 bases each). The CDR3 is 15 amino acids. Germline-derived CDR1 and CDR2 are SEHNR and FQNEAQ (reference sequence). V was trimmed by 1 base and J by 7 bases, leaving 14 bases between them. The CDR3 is CASSLGRQGGNEQFF. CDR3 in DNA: TGTGCCAGCAGCTTAGGGCGGCAGGGGGGGAATGAGCAGTTCTTC.

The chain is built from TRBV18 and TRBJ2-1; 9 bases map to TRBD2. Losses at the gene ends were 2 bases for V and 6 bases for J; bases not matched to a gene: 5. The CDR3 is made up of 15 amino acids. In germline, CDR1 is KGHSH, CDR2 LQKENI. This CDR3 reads CASSPSLAGSNEQFF. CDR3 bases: TGTGCCAGCTCACCATCCCTAGCGGGATCCAATGAGCAGTTCTTC.

The CDR3 DNA follows: TGTGCCAGCAGTGAAGACAGGGTGGAAGAGACCCAGTACTTC. It encodes CASSEDRVEETQYF. This rearrangement joins TRBV2 to TRBJ2-5; the D gene is possibly TRBD1 (6 bases). CDR1 is SNHLY, CDR2 FYNNEI, per germline. The length of the CDR3 is 14 residues. V lost 1 base and J 3 bases, leaving 9 bases between the germline ends.

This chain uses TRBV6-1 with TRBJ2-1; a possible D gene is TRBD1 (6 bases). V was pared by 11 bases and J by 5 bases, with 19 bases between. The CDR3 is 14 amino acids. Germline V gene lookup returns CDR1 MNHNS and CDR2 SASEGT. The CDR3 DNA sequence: TGTGCCGGGGCTACAGGGATGGGGGACAATGAGCAGTTCTTC. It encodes CAGATGMGDNEQFF.